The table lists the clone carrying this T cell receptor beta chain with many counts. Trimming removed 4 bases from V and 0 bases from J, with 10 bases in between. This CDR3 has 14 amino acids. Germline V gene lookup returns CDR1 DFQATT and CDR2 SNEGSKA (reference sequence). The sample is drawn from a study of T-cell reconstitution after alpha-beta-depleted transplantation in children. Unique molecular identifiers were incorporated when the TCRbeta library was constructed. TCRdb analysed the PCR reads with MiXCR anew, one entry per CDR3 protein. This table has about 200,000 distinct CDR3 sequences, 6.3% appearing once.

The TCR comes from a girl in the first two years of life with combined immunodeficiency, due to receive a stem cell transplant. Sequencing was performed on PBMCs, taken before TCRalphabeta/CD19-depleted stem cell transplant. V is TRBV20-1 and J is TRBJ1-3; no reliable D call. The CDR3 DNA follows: TGCAGTGCTACCAAACTGGACTCTGGAAACACCATATATTTT. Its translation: CSATKLDSGNTIYF.